This passage covers 20 T cell receptor beta chains from one sample sequenced in a study of blood T cell repertoires in COVID-19. Clones were sequenced by immunoSEQ multiplex PCR, and TCRdb holds only the in-frame ones, with some missing. The top ten clones hold 3% to 3.5% of a sample with 110,000 to 150,000 clones, 70% to 85% of them seen once. Sequencing used peripheral blood. The origin of the receptors is a woman at least 80 years old with acute or convalescent COVID-19.

The chain carries TRBV7-9 and TRBJ2-3; 9 nucleotides match TRBD1. This CDR3 spans 18 amino acids. Germline lookup yields CDR1 SEHNR and CDR2 FQNEAQ (reference sequence). The trim removed 5 bases at V and 3 bases at J, leaving 15 bases unmatched. DNA of the CDR3: TGTGCCAGCAGCCGTGGGACAGGGAAGAAAGCGGGAACAGATACGCAGTATTTT. Translation gives CASSRGTGKKAGTDTQYF.

V is TRBV6-4 and J is TRBJ2-2; 12 bases align to TRBD2. With 6 bases clipped from V and 3 bases from J, the junction kept 8 bases outside the gene matches. The CDR3 length is 17 residues. CDR1 and CDR2 from the germline V gene are MRHNA and SNTAGT. CDR3 protein: CASRRLAGALDTGELFF. In nucleotides, the CDR3 is TGTGCCAGCAGGAGACTAGCGGGGGCCCTAGACACCGGGGAGCTGTTTTTT.

This clone was observed a single time. CDR3 nucleotides: TGTGCCAGTAGTGGAGGGAAAAATGAAAAACTGTTTTTT. It is translated as CASSGGKNEKLFF. The chain couples TRBV19 to TRBJ1-4; unclear D gene. The V end lost 5 bases, the J end lost 5 bases, and 9 bases lay between the germline ends. CDR1 LNHDA and CDR2 SQIVND come from the germline V gene (reference sequence). The CDR3 is made up of 13 amino acids. The whole variable domain, remainder taken from reference TRBV19 and TRBJ1-4, is DGGITQSPKYLFRKEGQNVTLSCEQNLNHDAMYWYRQDPGQGLRLIYYSQIVNDFQKGDIAEGYSVSREKKESFPLTVTSAQKNPTAFYLCASSGGKNEKLFFGSGTQLSVL.

In its sample, this clone was seen a few times. The chain carries TRBV5-1 and TRBJ1-4, with 7 bases aligning to TRBD1. Germline values: CDR1 SGHRS, CDR2 YFSETQ. The CDR3 has 15 residues. The ends lost 0 bases at V and 3 bases at J; junction bases unmatched: 2. CDR3 sequence (DNA): TGCGCCAGCAGCTTGGCGAGGGGGCCTAATGAAAAACTGTTTTTT. Its protein product is CASSLARGPNEKLFF.

This chain links TRBV28 with TRBJ2-7; TRBD2 is a possible D gene (5 bases). The germline V gene encodes CDR1 MDHEN and CDR2 SYDVKM. V was trimmed by 8 bases and J by 0 bases, leaving 17 bases between them. The CDR3 length is 15 residues. CDR3 loop: CASGTGSTSSYEQYF. The CDR3 nucleotides are TGTGCCAGCGGCACGGGGTCGACAAGCTCCTACGAGCAGTACTTC.

J is TRBJ2-3 and V is TRBV3-1 (or the pseudogene TRBV3-2); D gene ambiguous. Trimming removed 9 bases from V and 6 bases from J, with 7 bases in between. Germline values: CDR1 LGHDT, CDR2 YNNKEL (reference sequence). The CDR3 is 10 amino acids. CDR3 nucleotides: TGTGCCAGTGGGCCGGATACGCAGTATTTT. It yields the protein CASGPDTQYF.

The V call is TRBV11-3, the J call TRBJ2-1, with a possible D match to TRBD1 (5 bases). This CDR3 comprises 15 residues. Germline CDR1 SGHNT, CDR2 YENEEA. The V gene lost 5 bases and the J gene lost 0 bases, with 11 bases spanning the gap. The CDR3 region is CASSDDSYSYNEQFF. CDR3 bases: TGTGCCAGCAGCGATGACAGTTACTCCTACAATGAGCAGTTCTTC.

The chain is built from TRBV19 and TRBJ1-3; D not certain. V was cut by 0 bases and J by 4 bases, with 10 bases left in between. The CDR3 is made up of 15 amino acids. Germline V gene sequence: CDR1 LNHDA, CDR2 SQIVND (reference sequence). CDR3 bases: TGTGCCAGTAGTATAGAGGCCGAGGAGGGAAACACCATATATTTT. Its translation: CASSIEAEEGNTIYF.

The chain links TRBV11-2 to TRBJ2-1; the D gene is possibly TRBD1 (6 bases). With 2 bases removed from V and 7 bases from J, the gap between germline ends came to 9 bases. The CDR3 length is 13 residues. Germline-derived CDR1 and CDR2 are SGHAT and FQNNGV. CDR3 amino acids: CASSLYRANEQFF. CDR3 DNA: TGTGCCAGCAGCTTATACAGGGCAAATGAGCAGTTCTTC.

The chain joins TRBV5-6 to TRBJ2-7, with a possible D match to TRBD2 (6 bases). The V and J ends lost 1 base and 0 bases respectively, with 14 bases between them. This CDR3 has 16 residues. The germline CDR1 and CDR2 sequences are SGHDT and YYEEEE. CDR3 sequence reads: CASSLRGLFSSYEQYF. Here the CDR3 DNA reads TGTGCCAGCAGCTTGAGGGGACTTTTTAGCTCCTACGAGCAGTACTTC.

CDR3 nucleotides: TGTGCCAGCGGACGACAGACAGGGGGGGACACTGAAGCTTTCTTT. It yields the protein CASGRQTGGDTEAFF. The chain couples TRBV7-6 to TRBJ1-1, with 9 bases fitting TRBD1. The CDR3 loop spans 15 amino acids. J lost 3 bases, V lost 8 bases, and 10 bases had no gene match. Germline lookup yields CDR1 SGHVS and CDR2 FNYEAQ.

The chain links TRBV27 to TRBJ1-2, with 11 nucleotides matching TRBD1. This CDR3 is 12 amino acids long. V shed 10 bases and J 3 bases; nucleotides not matched to a gene: 1. CDR1 is MNHEY, CDR2 SMNVEV, per germline (reference sequence). DNA for the CDR3: TGTGCCACGGGACAGGGGGACTATGGCTACACCTTC. Amino acid sequence: CATGQGDYGYTF.

The sample holds one count of this clone. The chain couples TRBV7-2 to TRBJ2-1, with unresolved D. The CDR3 covers 15 residues. Trimming cost V 5 bases and J 4 bases, with 15 bases left between them. Germline V gene sequence: CDR1 SGHTA, CDR2 FQGNSA. This CDR3 reads CASSPNRQVYNEQFF. The CDR3 DNA reads TGTGCCAGCAGCCCAAATCGGCAGGTTTACAATGAGCAGTTCTTC.

This chain connects TRBV27 to TRBJ1-1, with TRBD1 matching over 7 bases. The CDR3 totals 15 residues. CDR1 is MNHEY and CDR2 is SMNVEV in the germline V gene (reference sequence). Trimming removed 0 bases from V and 4 bases from J; junction bases left unmatched: 5. This CDR3 reads CASSLSTGPGTEAFF. The CDR3 nucleotides read TGTGCCAGCAGTTTATCGACAGGGCCGGGCACTGAAGCTTTCTTT.

V is TRBV7-2 and J is TRBJ1-3; 8 bases are a match to TRBD1. CDR3 length equals 15 residues. The ends lost 5 bases at V and 2 bases at J; junction bases unmatched: 5. Germline-derived CDR1 and CDR2 are SGHTA and FQGNSA. The DNA of the CDR3 is TGTGCCAGCAGCCCTCAGGGGGCGACTGGAAACACCATATATTTT. Its translation: CASSPQGATGNTIYF.

V usage is TRBV6-6 and J usage is TRBJ2-3, with 9 positions matching TRBD2. There are 16 residues in the CDR3. The J segment lost 1 base and the V segment lost 7 bases, leaving 9 bases of the junction unmatched. CDR1 MNHNY and CDR2 SVGAGI come from the germline V gene (reference sequence). CDR3 bases: TGTGCCAGCACCGACACTAAGCGGGGGGGCACAGATACGCAGTATTTT. It codes for CASTDTKRGGTDTQYF.

The chain has TRBV5-5 and TRBJ2-5; 7 bases are shared with TRBD2. CDR3 length: 14 amino acids. Unmatched junction bases numbered 6, after V lost 0 bases and J lost 7 bases. From germline, CDR1 is SGHKS and CDR2 YYEKEE (reference sequence). The DNA of the CDR3 is TGTGCCAGCAGCTTGGGGCAGGGAGGGGCGACCCAGTACTTC. Translation: CASSLGQGGATQYF.

V gene TRBV21-1 combines with J gene TRBJ1-4. TRBV21-1 is given as a pseudogene. The CDR3 sequence is 16 residues long. The DNA of the CDR3 is TGTGCCAGCAGCCCTGGAAAGAGGGCCACTAATGAAAAACTGTTTTTT. Residues: CASSPGKRATNEKLFF.

The chain couples TRBV4-1 to TRBJ1-5; no clear D gene. Germline V gene sequence: CDR1 MGHRA, CDR2 YSYEKL. CDR3 length: 14 residues. V gave up 4 bases and J gave up 2 bases, with 9 bases separating them. CDR3 DNA: TGCGCCAGCAGCCCACTCCAGGGCAATCAGCCCCAGCATTTT. This encodes CASSPLQGNQPQHF.

V gene TRBV4-1 combines with J gene TRBJ1-2, with 7 bases that match TRBD1. This CDR3 comprises 14 residues. Germline-derived CDR1 and CDR2 are MGHRA and YSYEKL. V dropped 5 bases and J dropped 2; count of bases not matched to a gene: 5. Here the CDR3 reads CASSGTGENYGYTF. CDR3 in DNA: TGCGCCAGCAGCGGTACAGGGGAAAACTATGGCTACACCTTC.